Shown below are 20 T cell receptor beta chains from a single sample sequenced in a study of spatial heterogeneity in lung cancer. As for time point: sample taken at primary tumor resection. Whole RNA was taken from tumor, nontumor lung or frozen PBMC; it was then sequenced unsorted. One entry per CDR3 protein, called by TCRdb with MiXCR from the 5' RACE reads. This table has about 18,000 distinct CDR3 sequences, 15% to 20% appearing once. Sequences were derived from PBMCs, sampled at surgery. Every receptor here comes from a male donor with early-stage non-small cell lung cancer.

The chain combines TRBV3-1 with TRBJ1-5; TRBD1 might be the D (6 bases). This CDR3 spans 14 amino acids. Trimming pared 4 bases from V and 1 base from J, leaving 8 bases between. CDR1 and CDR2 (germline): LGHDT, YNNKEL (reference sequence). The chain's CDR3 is CASSLGQSNQPQHF. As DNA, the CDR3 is TGTGCCAGCAGCCTCGGACAGAGCAATCAGCCCCAGCATTTT.

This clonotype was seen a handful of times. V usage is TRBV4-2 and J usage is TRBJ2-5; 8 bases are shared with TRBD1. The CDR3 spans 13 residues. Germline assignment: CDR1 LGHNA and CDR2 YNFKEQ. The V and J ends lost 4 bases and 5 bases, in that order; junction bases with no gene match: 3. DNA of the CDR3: TGTGCCAGCAGCCCCCGGGACAGGGAGACCCAGTACTTC. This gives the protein CASSPRDRETQYF.

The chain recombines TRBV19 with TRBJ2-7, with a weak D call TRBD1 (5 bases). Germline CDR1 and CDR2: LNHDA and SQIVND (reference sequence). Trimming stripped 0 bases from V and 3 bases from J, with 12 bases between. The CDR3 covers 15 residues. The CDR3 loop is CASSIDREWSYEQYF. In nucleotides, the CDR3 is TGTGCCAGTAGTATAGACAGGGAATGGAGCTACGAGCAGTACTTC.

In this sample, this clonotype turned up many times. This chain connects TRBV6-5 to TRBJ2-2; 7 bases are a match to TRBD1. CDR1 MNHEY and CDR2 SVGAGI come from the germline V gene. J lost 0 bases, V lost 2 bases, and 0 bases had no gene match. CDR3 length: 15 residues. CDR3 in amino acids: CASSYDRANTGELFF. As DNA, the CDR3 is TGTGCCAGCAGTTACGACAGGGCGAACACCGGGGAGCTGTTTTTT.

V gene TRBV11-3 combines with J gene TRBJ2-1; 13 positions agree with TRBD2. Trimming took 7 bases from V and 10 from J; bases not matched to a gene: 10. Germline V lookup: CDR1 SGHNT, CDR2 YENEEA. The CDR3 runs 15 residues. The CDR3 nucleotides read TGTGCCAGCATGCCACTAGCGGGGGGGCTAGGGGAGCAGTTCTTC. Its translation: CASMPLAGGLGEQFF.

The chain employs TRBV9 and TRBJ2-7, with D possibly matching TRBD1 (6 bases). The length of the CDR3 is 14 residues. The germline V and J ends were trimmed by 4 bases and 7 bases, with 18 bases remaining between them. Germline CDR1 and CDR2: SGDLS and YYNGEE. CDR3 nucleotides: TGTGCCAGCAGCCCGGGACACGGACGTAGTGAGCAGTACTTC. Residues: CASSPGHGRSEQYF.

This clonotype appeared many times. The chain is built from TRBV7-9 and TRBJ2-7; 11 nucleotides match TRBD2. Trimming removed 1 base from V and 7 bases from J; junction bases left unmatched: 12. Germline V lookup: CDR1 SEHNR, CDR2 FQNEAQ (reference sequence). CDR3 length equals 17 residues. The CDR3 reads CASSLESGLAALREQYF. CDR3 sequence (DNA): TGTGCCAGCAGCTTAGAGTCGGGACTAGCGGCCCTTCGTGAGCAGTACTTC. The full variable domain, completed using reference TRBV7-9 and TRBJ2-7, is DTGVSQNPRHKITKRGQNVTFRCDPISEHNRLYWYRQTLGQGPEFLTYFQNEAQLEKSRLLSDRFSAERPKGSFSTLEIQRTEQGDSAMYLCASSLESGLAALREQYFGPGTRLTVT.

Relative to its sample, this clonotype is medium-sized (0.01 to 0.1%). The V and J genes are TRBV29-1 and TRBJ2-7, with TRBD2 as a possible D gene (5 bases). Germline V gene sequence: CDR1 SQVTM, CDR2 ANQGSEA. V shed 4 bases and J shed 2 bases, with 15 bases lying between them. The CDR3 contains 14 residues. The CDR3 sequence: CSVGKGDGAYEQYF. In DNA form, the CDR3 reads TGCAGCGTTGGTAAGGGAGACGGTGCCTACGAGCAGTACTTC.

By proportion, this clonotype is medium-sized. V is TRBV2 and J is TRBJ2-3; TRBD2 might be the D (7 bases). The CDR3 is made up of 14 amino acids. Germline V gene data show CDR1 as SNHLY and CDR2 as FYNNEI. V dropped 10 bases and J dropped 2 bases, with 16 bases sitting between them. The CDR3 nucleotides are TGTGCCACCAATGGGGGGGGCTACACAGATACGCAGTATTTT. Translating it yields CATNGGGYTDTQYF.

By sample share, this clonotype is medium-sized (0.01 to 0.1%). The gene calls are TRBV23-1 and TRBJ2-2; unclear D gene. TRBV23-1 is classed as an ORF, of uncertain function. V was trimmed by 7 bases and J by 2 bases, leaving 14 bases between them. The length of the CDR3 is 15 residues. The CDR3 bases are TGCGCCAGCACCCCACCGGACGGAAACACCGGGGAGCTGTTTTTT. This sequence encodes CASTPPDGNTGELFF.

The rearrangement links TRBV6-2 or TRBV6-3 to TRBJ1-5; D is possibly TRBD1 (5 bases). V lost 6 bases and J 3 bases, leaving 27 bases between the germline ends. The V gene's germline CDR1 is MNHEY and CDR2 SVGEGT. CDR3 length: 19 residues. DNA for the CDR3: TGTGCCAGCAGCACCTTAGATCGGCGTCGGGGGAGCAACAATCAGCCCCAGCATTTT. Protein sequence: CASSTLDRRRGSNNQPQHF.

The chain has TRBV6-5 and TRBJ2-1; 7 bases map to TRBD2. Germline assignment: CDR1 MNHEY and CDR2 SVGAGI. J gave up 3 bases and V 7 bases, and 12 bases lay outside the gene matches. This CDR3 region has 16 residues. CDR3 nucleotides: TGTGCCAGCACTCTCTCCCCCAGCGGGGACTACAATGAGCAGTTCTTC. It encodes CASTLSPSGDYNEQFF.

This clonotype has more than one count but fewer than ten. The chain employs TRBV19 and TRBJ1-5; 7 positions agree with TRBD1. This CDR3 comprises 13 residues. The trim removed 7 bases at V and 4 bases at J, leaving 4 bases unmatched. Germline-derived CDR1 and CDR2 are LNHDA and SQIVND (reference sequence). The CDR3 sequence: CASNGRGNQPQHF. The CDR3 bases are TGTGCCAGTAACGGCAGGGGGAATCAGCCCCAGCATTTT.

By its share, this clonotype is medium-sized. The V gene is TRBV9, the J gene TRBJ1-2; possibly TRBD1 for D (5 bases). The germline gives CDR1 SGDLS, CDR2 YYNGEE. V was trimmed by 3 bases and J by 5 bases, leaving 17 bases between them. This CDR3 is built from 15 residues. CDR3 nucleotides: TGTGCCAGCAGCGATGGGGACGTTTTTCGGTATGGCTACACCTTC. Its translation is CASSDGDVFRYGYTF.

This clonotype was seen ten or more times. The DNA for the CDR3 is TGTGCCAGCAGCAACCCAGCGGGGATCGGCACAGATACGCAGTATTTT. Protein: CASSNPAGIGTDTQYF. J is TRBJ2-3 and V is TRBV27; 7 bases align to TRBD2. CDR1 and CDR2 from the germline V gene are MNHEY and SMNVEV (reference sequence). The CDR3 runs to 16 residues. V lost 6 bases to trimming and J lost 1 base; unmatched junction nucleotides: 10.

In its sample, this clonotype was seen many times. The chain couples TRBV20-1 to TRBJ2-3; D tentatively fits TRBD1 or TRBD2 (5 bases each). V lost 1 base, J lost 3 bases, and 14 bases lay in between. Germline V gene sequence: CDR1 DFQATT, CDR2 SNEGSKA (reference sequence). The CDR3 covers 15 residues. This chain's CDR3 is CSARGDAAGTDTQYF. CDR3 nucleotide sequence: TGCAGTGCTAGAGGGGACGCAGCTGGGACAGATACGCAGTATTTT.

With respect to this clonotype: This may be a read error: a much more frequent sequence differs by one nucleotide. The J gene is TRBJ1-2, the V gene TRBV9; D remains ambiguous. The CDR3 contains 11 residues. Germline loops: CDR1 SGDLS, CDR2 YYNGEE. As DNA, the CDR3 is TGTGTCAGCAGCGTCAGCTATGGCTACACCTTC. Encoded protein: CVSSVSYGYTF.

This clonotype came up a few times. CDR3 sequence: CASSLGGGMNTEAFF. The DNA for the CDR3 is TGTGCCAGCAGTTTAGGAGGAGGGATGAACACTGAAGCTTTCTTT. The chain recombines TRBV27 with TRBJ1-1; unclear D gene. The CDR3 has 15 amino acids. Germline lookup yields CDR1 MNHEY and CDR2 SMNVEV (reference sequence). The ends were cut back, 2 bases at V and 0 bases at J, with 10 bases in the middle.

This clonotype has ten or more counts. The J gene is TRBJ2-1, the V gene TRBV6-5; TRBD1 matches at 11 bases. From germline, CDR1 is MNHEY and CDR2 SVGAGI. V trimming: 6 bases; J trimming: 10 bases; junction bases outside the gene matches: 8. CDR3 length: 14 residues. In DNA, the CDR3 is TGTGCCAGCAGCTCTGGGACAGGGGGATGGGAGCAGTTCTTC. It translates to CASSSGTGGWEQFF.

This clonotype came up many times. CDR3 residues: CASSPDSTNQPQHF. CDR3 DNA sequence: TGTGCCAGCTCACCCGACAGCACCAATCAGCCCCAGCATTTT. The V and J genes are TRBV18 and TRBJ1-5; possibly TRBD1 for D (5 bases). Between the trimmed V and J ends, which lost 3 bases and 3 bases, there was a span of 9 bases. CDR1 and CDR2 (germline): KGHSH, LQKENI. The CDR3 sequence is 14 residues long.